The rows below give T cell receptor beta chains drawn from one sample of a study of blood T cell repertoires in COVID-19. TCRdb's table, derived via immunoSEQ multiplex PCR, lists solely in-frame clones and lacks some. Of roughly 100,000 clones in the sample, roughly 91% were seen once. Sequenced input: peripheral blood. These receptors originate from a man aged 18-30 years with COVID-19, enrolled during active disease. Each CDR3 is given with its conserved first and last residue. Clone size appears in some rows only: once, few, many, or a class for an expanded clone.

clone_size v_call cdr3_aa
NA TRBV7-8 CASSLFQGLDTQYF
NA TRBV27 CASSLGRGIETFF
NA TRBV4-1 CASSTAGTVSYEQYF
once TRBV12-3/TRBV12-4 CASSPGNYNEQFF
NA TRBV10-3 CAMRTSREQYF
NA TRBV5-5 CASSSGDFLGYTF
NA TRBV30 CAWSPGGSLNTGELFF
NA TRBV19 CASNWGLDGYTF
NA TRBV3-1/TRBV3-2 CASSPRVARVDEQYF
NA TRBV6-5 CASSSQQGRAEAFF
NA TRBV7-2 CASSTLPPSASYNEQFF
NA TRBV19 CASSIGAKGEQYF
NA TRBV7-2 CASSHDRGRVTGELFF
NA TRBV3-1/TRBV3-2 CASSLASEAFF
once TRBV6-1 CASIEGQGSETQYF
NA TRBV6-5 CATTGVGNTIYF
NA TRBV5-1 CASSLLPSTHTEAFF
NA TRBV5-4 CASSPPGTLMVTEAFF
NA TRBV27 CASSFSIGNQPQHF
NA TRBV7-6 CASSLEPRGQGPRLTDTQYF
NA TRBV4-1 CASSQEAGSNQPQHF
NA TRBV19 CASRGAVNEKLLF
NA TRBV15 CATSRDRNSLKRFF
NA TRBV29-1 CSVAAGGNYEQYF